This T cell receptor (beta chain) was sequenced for a study of CD8 T cells in Susac syndrome. The germline V gene has CDR1 SGHRS and CDR2 YFSETQ. J gave up 7 bases and V 4 bases, and 12 bases lay outside the gene matches. The CDR3 consists of 16 residues. Reverse transcription used about 0.5 to 1 ug RNA and random hexamers. From the immunoSEQ multiplex PCR reads, TCRdb called clonotypes with MiXCR, one entry per CDR3 protein. The sample records about 240,000 distinct CDR3 sequences, 96% being singletons. TCR beta sequences were obtained from blood CD8+ and CD4+ T cells. The receptor was isolated from a human donor with Susac syndrome. This rearrangement joins TRBV5-1 to TRBJ1-1; the match to TRBD1 covers 11 bases. The sample taken for sequencing was CD4+ T cells from PBMCs. CDR3 sequence reads: CASSTRTGGLAGEAFF. The CDR3 bases are TGCGCCAGCAGCACCCGGACAGGGGGCCTCGCCGGTGAAGCTTTCTTT.